This note documents a single T cell receptor (beta chain) sequence. This clone appeared a few times. What antigen it recognizes has not been identified. Base qualities are not at hand, and no much larger clone is one base apart. These data are taken from a study of cytomegalovirus exposure and HLA in healthy donors (dated by TCRdb to 2015 to 2018). In the study overall: An earlier analysis of some 600 of the donors reported over 250 Gb of sequence data and around 100 million unique TCR beta sequences obtained from about 200 million T cells. Because of strong linkage in the cohort, a few DR-DQ haplotypes were treated as single units for association and clustering. The study aimed to test whether cataloging public T cell receptors could reveal signatures of past pathogen exposure. The study combined high-throughput TCR immunosequencing, statistical association of individual TCRs with disease status, and machine learning to predict cytomegalovirus infection status. Using immunosequencing, the study profiled T cell repertoires from about 610 subjects and related those repertoires to cytomegalovirus serostatus. Alongside the repertoire data, information on donor age, sex, ethnicity and CMV serostatus was compiled. HLA typing covered class I and class II loci at four-digit resolution. In the later analysis, no new phenotypic data were used to find candidate immune exposures; instead, reliance was placed on TCR beta sequences and their occurrence across donors. Among 300 to 450 genotyped donors of the cohort, an average of approximately 240,000 unique TCR beta nucleotide sequences were sequenced per donor, about a sixth of them non-productive. A later genetic analysis took genome-wide SNP genotypes for about three fifths of the roughly 700 donors and used that subset as a discovery cohort. The number of donors typed differed by locus, with about 629-630 for A, B, C, DRB1 and DQB1, roughly 520 for DQA1, 600 to 610 for DPA1, and around 430 for DPB1. All discovery cohort repertoires had been generated using a single sequencing platform. Roughly 290 gigabases of sequencing data and 75 million to 85 million unique TCR sequences made up an early release that covered approximately 620 HLA-typed donors. Of the 350 to 400 genotyped donors, about 80% fell in the genetic ancestry cluster associated with self-reported Caucasian donors. In an earlier analysis of a few hundred of the donors, high-throughput TCR beta sequencing was used to judge whether each TCR beta V gene segment behaved as functional or pseudogenic. A later analysis re-examined previously published TCR beta repertoires from 610 or so donors and added high-resolution HLA genotyping to investigate patterns of TCR occurrence. Besides the first cohort of roughly 700 subjects, a separate validation cohort made up of 90 to 150 different subjects was used.

Study-wide conclusions, independent of this receptor: The sequencing pipeline was judged likely to have produced a cluster of highly shared sequence variants as a technical artifact. Sequencing depth was assumed to be roughly uniform across donors in the presence/absence analyses, though that assumption may not hold. For the cohort, immune exposure information was limited to CMV serostatus. Only TCR beta chains were sequenced in this cohort, and the absence of alpha or paired-chain data limited detectable features. In the study, some 160 TCR beta chains were listed as associated with cytomegalovirus. In an earlier analysis of 500 to 650 of the donors, most TCR beta V segments appeared in productive rearrangements about 90% or about 30% of the time, broadly matching IMGT annotations. In a later analysis, HLA-associated TCR beta chains showed more clonal expansion and lower generation probabilities than non-associated chains that were equally common. HLA typing was unavailable for some donors at each locus, so association tests used only the typed subset. Most TCR sequences were seen in very few donors, while some public TCRs were found in many individuals. It was suggested by the authors that the approach could potentially be generalized to other disease states and immunological phenotypes. A later analysis found that most CMV-associated TCR beta chains appeared HLA-restricted, with HLA associations seemingly driven largely by CMV exposure. Linkage disequilibrium might explain the correlated functional status among segregating V segments, but an unknown experimental factor could not be ruled out. In a later analysis, several top co-occurrence clusters were reported to appear linked to parvovirus B19, influenza, CMV and Epstein-Barr virus. In a later genetic analysis, a missense DCLRE1C variant was associated with V-gene and J-gene trimming of TCR beta chains, and the association was replicated in an independent cohort. In vitro tests confirmed that a few of the cytomegalovirus-associated TCR beta chains recognize cytomegalovirus antigens. Compared with the roughly 720-donor mean, donors in an Asian-associated ancestry cluster had fewer N-insertions in productive TCRs, according to a later genetic analysis. A further reported finding was that TCR beta sequences accurately predicted the HLA-A and HLA-B alleles for most subjects in the first cohort. The earlier analysis of 587 of the donors excluded some 15 rarely observed V segments, including chromosome 9 orphons, because counts were too low. In a later analysis, some 18,000 TCR beta sequences were associated with specific HLA alleles at a false discovery rate of 0.05. Cytomegalovirus status was reported to be diagnosed by the classifier with high specificity and sensitivity in both the original and validation cohorts. When HLA alleles, especially DR and DQ, strongly co-occurred, attributing TCR associations to individual alleles was difficult. In a later analysis, the rate of TCR association differed among HLA loci, with DRB1 alleles having the most associated TCRs and HLA-C alleles having the fewest.

Libraries came from the immunoSEQ multiplex PCR assay. For the multiplex PCR, a mixture combining 60 forward primers for TCR Vbeta segments and 13 reverse primers for TCR Jbeta segments was used. The CDR3 region of rearranged TCR beta genes was amplified from genomic DNA with a multiplex PCR assay. The Illumina HiSeq System was used to sequence the amplified TCR beta libraries as 87-base-pair reads. Concerning the study's data processing: Across the 670 or so repertoires, a later analysis counted tens of millions of unique TCR beta chains, about 10 million of which were shared by at least two donors. Raw reads were error-corrected and collapsed into unique sequences with a nearest-neighbor algorithm that merged closely related sequences to remove PCR and sequencing errors. Alignment of CDR3 sequences to IMGT reference sequences was used to assign V, D and J gene segments. Each retained sequence needed at least a six-nucleotide match to both a V gene segment and a J gene segment. Rearrangements were called productive when the CDR3 lacked stop codons and stayed in frame with V and J; all others were non-productive. CDR3 was defined according to IMGT convention as the region running from the second conserved V-encoded cysteine to the conserved J-encoded phenylalanine. In an earlier analysis of around 640 of the donors, sequences lacking an unambiguous match to a single V gene segment were excluded. An earlier analysis of 500 to 700 of the donors classified V segments as functional when productive rearrangements were above 56.7% and as segregating when the standard deviation between donors was above 5%. A statistical classification framework was developed to diagnose cytomegalovirus status using the catalog of TCR beta chain sequences. V and J gene assignment, in a later analysis, came from comparing TCR nucleotide sequences with IMGT/GENE-DB human TR gene sequences. In a later analysis, CDR3 sequences and most-parsimonious VDJ recombination scenarios were assigned using the TCRdist pipeline. In a later analysis, each TCR beta chain was defined by its CDR3 amino acid sequence together with its V-gene family, and reads without a unique V-gene family were excluded. In a later analysis, 500 to 700 highly shared, low-generation-probability nucleotide sequences were removed to address suspected cross-contamination and a sequencing artifact. For each public chain, a later analysis derived a clonal expansion index from normalized ranks of inferred template counts within each repertoire. In a later analysis, generation probabilities were computed using a VDJ recombination model fitted to out-of-frame rearrangements, and the results were checked against IGoR. A later analysis scored TCR-TCR, TCR-HLA and TCR-CMV co-occurrence with hypergeometric tests, applying a repertoire-size bias correction to TCR pairs. To estimate false discovery rates, a later analysis permuted the HLA or CMV assignments 20 times. In a later analysis, co-occurring TCRs were grouped using DBSCAN, and TCRdist sequence similarity was added for clustering within HLA-allele-positive subsets. For co-occurrence clustering, repertoires with fewer than 30,000 or more than 120,000 public chains were excluded, along with roughly 5 repertoires with anomalous nucleotide sharing. In its TCRdb copy, this immuneACCESS table keeps in-frame sequences only and misses some clones. Where compared with another copy, unresolved V genes explain less than half of these, and the others have no known cause. V and J calls plus clone size are reproduced from that table; the DNA served to infer D and trimming. Counted in this sample were approximately 150,000 clones; approximately 70% of them appeared once. The top ten hold 2.5% of the sample.

The cohort consisted of more than 650 healthy bone marrow donors. Cohort members were all nominally healthy when sampled, although unrecorded immune exposures were likely present. CMV serostatus was recorded as positive for around 300 and negative for about 55% of the 666 cohort members, whereas no CMV serostatus was recorded for the donor in question. A peripheral blood sample was provided by each donor, and peripheral blood mononuclear cells were used for TCR beta sequencing. The Qiagen DNeasy Blood Extraction Kit was used to extract genomic DNA from the blood cell samples. This sequence originates from a human donor in good health. The sequenced sample was PBMCs.

The CDR3 region: CASSLGQSGNTIYF. The DNA reads TGTGCCAGCAGCTTAGGGCAGTCAGGAAACACCATATATTTT. This chain is built from TRBV7-6 and TRBJ1-3; no confident D gene assignment can be made. From the cysteine up to the phenylalanine, the CDR3 has a length of 14 residues. Of all the DNA, just the CDR3 is kept, 42 bases in frame from base 1. CDR1 SGHVS and CDR2 FNYEAQ are derived from the germline V gene. V is reduced by 1 base and J by 4 bases, leaving a spacing of 8 bases between them.